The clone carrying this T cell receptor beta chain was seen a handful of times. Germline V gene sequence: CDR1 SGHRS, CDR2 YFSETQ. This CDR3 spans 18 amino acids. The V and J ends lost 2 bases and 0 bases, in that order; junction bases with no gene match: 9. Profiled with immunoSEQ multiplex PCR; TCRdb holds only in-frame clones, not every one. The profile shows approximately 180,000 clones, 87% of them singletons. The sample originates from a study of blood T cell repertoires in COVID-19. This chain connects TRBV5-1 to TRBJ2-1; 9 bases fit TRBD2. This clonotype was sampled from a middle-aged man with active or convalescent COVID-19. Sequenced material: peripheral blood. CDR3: CASSLGQKTSGSYNEQFF. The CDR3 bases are TGCGCCAGCAGCTTAGGGCAAAAGACTAGCGGCTCCTACAATGAGCAGTTCTTC.